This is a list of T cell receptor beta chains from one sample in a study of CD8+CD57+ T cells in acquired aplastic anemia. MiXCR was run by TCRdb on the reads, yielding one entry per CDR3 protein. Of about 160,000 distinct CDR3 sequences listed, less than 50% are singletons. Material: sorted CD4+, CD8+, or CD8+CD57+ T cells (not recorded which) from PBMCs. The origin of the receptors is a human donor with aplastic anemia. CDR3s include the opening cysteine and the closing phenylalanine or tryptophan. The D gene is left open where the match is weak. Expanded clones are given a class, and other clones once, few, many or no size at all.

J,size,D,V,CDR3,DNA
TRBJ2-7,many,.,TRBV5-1,CASSLEGYEQYF,TGTGCCAGCAGCTTAGAAGGCTACGAGCAGTACTTC
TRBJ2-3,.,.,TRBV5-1,CASSLDSYTDTQYF,TGCGCCAGCAGCTTGGACTCCTACACAGATACGCAGTATTTT
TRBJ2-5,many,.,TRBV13,CASSLSSGLGETQYF,TGTGCCAGCAGCTTATCTTCAGGGCTGGGAGAGACCCAGTACTTC
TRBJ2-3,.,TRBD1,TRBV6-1,CASSPLPGQTRTDTQYF,TGTGCCAGCAGTCCGCTACCGGGACAGACGCGGACAGATACGCAGTATTTT
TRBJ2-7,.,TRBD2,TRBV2,CASSSSGGSSYEQYF,TGTGCCAGCAGTAGTAGCGGGGGGTCCTCCTACGAGCAGTACTTC
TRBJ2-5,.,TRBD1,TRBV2,CASSRTGALQETQYF,TGTGCCAGCAGTCGAACAGGGGCCCTCCAAGAGACCCAGTACTTC
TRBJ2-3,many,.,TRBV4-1,CASSQPGRLPSTDTQYF,TGCGCCAGCAGCCAGCCGGGTCGGCTACCTTCCACAGATACGCAGTATTTT
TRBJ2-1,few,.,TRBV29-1,CSVEGGREWFF,TGCAGCGTTGAAGGGGGGCGGGAGTGGTTCTTC
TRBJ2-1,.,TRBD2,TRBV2,CASSVQAGGPYEQFF,TGTGCCAGCAGTGTTCAAGCGGGGGGGCCATATGAGCAGTTCTTC
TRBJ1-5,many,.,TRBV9,CASSVVNRRSNQPQHF,TGTGCCAGCAGCGTGGTGAACAGGAGAAGCAATCAGCCCCAGCATTTT
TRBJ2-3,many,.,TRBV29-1,CSAIDDTQYF,TGCAGCGCCATCGATGATACGCAGTATTTT
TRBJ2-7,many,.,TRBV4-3,CASSQDGGVYEQYF,TGCGCCAGCAGCCAAGACGGGGGAGTATACGAGCAGTACTTC
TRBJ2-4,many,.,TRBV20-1,CSARDRSSALIQYF,TGCAGTGCTAGAGATCGGAGCTCGGCTCTAATTCAGTACTTC
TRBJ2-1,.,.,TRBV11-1,CASRGIGGNNEQFF,TGTGCCAGCAGGGGCATCGGAGGGAACAATGAGCAGTTCTTC
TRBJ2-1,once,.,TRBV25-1,CASSDTPFEYNEQFF,TGTGCCAGCAGTGACACACCTTTTGAATACAATGAGCAGTTCTTC
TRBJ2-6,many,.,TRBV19,CASSIVWSAELSGANVLTF,TGTGCCAGTAGTATAGTCTGGTCAGCAGAACTCTCTGGGGCCAACGTCCTGACTTTC
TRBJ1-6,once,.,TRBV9,CASSVASSAAGSPLHF,TGTGCCAGCAGCGTAGCGAGTTCTGCGGCGGGGTCACCCCTCCACTTT
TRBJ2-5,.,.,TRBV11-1,CASSLDGGTGETQYF,TGTGCCAGCAGCTTAGATGGGGGGACCGGGGAGACCCAGTACTTC
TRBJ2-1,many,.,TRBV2,CASSPPGDEQFF,TGTGCCAGCAGTCCACCGGGAGATGAGCAGTTCTTC
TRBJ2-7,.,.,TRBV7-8,CASSARGAEYEQYF,TGTGCCAGCAGCGCCCGAGGGGCGGAATACGAGCAGTACTTC
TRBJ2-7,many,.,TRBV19,CASSLQGSAYEQYF,TGTGCCAGTAGTCTACAGGGTAGCGCCTACGAGCAGTACTTC
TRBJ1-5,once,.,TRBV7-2,CASSSLTGINQPQHF,TGTGCCAGCAGCTCACTAACAGGGATCAATCAGCCCCAGCATTTT
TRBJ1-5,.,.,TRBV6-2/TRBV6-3,CASVTGSQPQHF,TGTGCCAGCGTTACAGGGAGTCAGCCCCAGCATTTT
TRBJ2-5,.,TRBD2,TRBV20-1,CSASGAGDQETQYF,TGCAGTGCTAGCGGGGCGGGGGATCAAGAGACCCAGTACTTC
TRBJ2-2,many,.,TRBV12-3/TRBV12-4,CASSWEPGELFF,TGTGCCAGCAGCTGGGAGCCCGGGGAGCTGTTTTTT
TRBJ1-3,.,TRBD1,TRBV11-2,CASHEWTGTDSGNTIYF,TGTGCCAGCCACGAATGGACCGGGACAGATTCTGGAAACACCATATATTTT
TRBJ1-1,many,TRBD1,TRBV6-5,CASSGTGLNTEAFF,TGTGCCAGCAGTGGGACAGGGCTGAACACTGAAGCTTTCTTT
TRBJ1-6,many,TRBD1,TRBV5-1,CASSLVGQGPSYNSPLHF,TGCGCCAGCAGCTTGGTAGGACAGGGGCCCTCCTATAATTCACCCCTCCACTTT
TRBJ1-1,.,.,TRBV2,CASSARYTEAFF,TGTGCCAGCAGTGCCCGGTACACTGAAGCTTTCTTT
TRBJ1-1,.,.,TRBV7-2,CASSLIREAFF,TGTGCCAGCAGCTTAATCAGAGAAGCTTTCTTT
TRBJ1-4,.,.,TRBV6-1,CASSPSPGGVNEKLFF,TGTGCCAGCAGTCCCTCCCCGGGGGGAGTTAATGAAAAACTGTTTTTT
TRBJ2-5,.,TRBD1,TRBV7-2,CASTRTGGEETQYF,TGTGCCAGCACCAGGACAGGGGGCGAGGAGACCCAGTACTTC
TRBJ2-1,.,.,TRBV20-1,CSARDQRPYNEQFF,TGCAGTGCTAGAGATCAGCGACCGTACAATGAGCAGTTCTTC
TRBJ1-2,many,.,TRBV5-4,CASSLGLDDGSNYGYTF,TGTGCCAGCAGCTTGGGGTTGGACGACGGTTCTAACTATGGCTACACCTTC
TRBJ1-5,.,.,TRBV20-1,CSAGGHPNQPQHF,TGCAGTGCTGGGGGGCACCCCAATCAGCCCCAGCATTTT
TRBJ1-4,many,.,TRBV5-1,CASSLWGSSNEKLFF,TGCGCCAGCAGCTTGTGGGGCTCATCTAATGAAAAACTGTTTTTT
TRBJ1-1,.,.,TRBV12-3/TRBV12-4,CASRVVIAVNTEAFF,TGTGCCAGCAGGGTTGTTATAGCGGTGAACACTGAAGCTTTCTTT
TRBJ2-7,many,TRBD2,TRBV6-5,CASSYTAGAHEQYF,TGTGCCAGCAGTTACACAGCGGGAGCCCACGAGCAGTACTTC
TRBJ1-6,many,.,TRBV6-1,CAIRTALNSPLHF,TGTGCCATCCGGACAGCTCTCAATTCACCCCTCCACTTT
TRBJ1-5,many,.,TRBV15,CATSRVEGNQPQHF,TGTGCCACCAGCAGAGTAGAAGGCAATCAGCCCCAGCATTTT
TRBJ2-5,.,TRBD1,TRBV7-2,CASSLATGSGETQYF,TGTGCCAGCAGCTTAGCGACAGGGTCTGGAGAGACCCAGTACTTC
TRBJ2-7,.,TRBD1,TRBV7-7,CASSSLWDRLSEQYF,TGTGCTAGCAGCTCGCTTTGGGACAGGTTGTCCGAGCAGTACTTC